These T cell receptor beta chains were read from a single sample in a study of shared clonotypes between healthy human individuals. The protocol was immunoSEQ multiplex PCR, while the TCRdb copy is restricted to in-frame clones and leaves out a portion. The sample consists of about 980,000 clones, less than 85% of them appearing once. The sequencing input was memory CD4+ T cells sorted from blood. The receptor set was obtained from a young man in good health. The CDR3 runs from the conserved cysteine through the conserved F or W. D genes are given only for firm matches. Clone size is not always given. Where it is, it says once, few, many or a class for expanded clones.

CDR3nt,CDR3aa,d_gene,j_gene,abundance,v_gene
TGTGCCCAGGGTCCGCGTTTCAATGAGCAGTTCTTC,CAQGPRFNEQFF,NA,TRBJ2-1,NA,TRBV30
TGTGCCAGAAGCCTCTCTCGGGACTGTTTACTCGAGCAGTTCTTC,CARSLSRDCLLEQFF,NA,TRBJ2-1,NA,TRBV5-3
TGTGCCAGCTCACCATTCGGGGGAGGAACGAACACCGGGGAGCTGTTTTTT,CASSPFGGGTNTGELFF,NA,TRBJ2-2,NA,TRBV18
TGTGCCTGGAGTGTACTAGGGGAGACCCAGTACTTC,CAWSVLGETQYF,NA,TRBJ2-5,few,TRBV30
TGTGCCAGCTCACCAGATGGGGCGTCCTATAATTCACCCCTCCACTTT,CASSPDGASYNSPLHF,NA,TRBJ1-6,NA,TRBV18
TGTGCCTGGTGTCCGGGACAGGGATTCTCTGGGGCCAACGTCCTGACTTTC,CAWCPGQGFSGANVLTF,TRBD1,TRBJ2-6,NA,TRBV30
TGTGCCAGCAGTGAACTAGCGGGACCAACCGGGGAGCTGTTTTTT,CASSELAGPTGELFF,TRBD2,TRBJ2-2,NA,TRBV2
TGTGCCAGCTCCCCCGTGGTTGTAGATACGCAGTATTTT,CASSPVVVDTQYF,NA,TRBJ2-3,NA,TRBV18
TGTGCCAGCAGAATCGGGACTAGCAGCTACAATGAGCAGTTCTTC,CASRIGTSSYNEQFF,TRBD2,TRBJ2-1,few,TRBV7-2
TGTGCCAGCTCACCTTCGAAGGTTGGCGGGGAGCTGTTTTTT,CASSPSKVGGELFF,NA,TRBJ2-2,NA,TRBV18
TGTGCCATCAGTGGTGACAGGGGTCTCTTTGGCTACACCTTC,CAISGDRGLFGYTF,TRBD1,TRBJ1-2,once,TRBV10-3
TGTGCCAGCAGCTTAGTTTGGGGGAAGGGCTCACCCCTCCACTTT,CASSLVWGKGSPLHF,NA,TRBJ1-6,NA,TRBV7-2
TGCGCCAGCAGCCCGGGACTAGCGGCCTACAATGAGCAGTTCTTC,CASSPGLAAYNEQFF,TRBD2,TRBJ2-1,NA,TRBV5-1
TGTGCCAGCACCAACCAGGTGACCCAGTACTTC,CASTNQVTQYF,NA,TRBJ2-5,NA,TRBV6-1
TGTGCCAGCAGGGGACAGAATTTCTATGGCTACACCTTC,CASRGQNFYGYTF,TRBD1,TRBJ1-2,NA,TRBV6-5
TGTGCCAGCAGTGAGGGTGGGAACACTGAAGCTTTCTTT,CASSEGGNTEAFF,NA,TRBJ1-1,NA,TRBV25-1
TGTGCCAGCAGTAGTGACGGCACAGATACGCAGTATTTT,CASSSDGTDTQYF,NA,TRBJ2-3,NA,TRBV28
TGTGCCACCCTCAACCTAGACAGCATGAACACTGAAGCTTTCTTT,CATLNLDSMNTEAFF,NA,TRBJ1-1,NA,TRBV10-3
TGTGCCAGCAGCCCCTGGAGCACCGGGGAGCTGTTTTTT,CASSPWSTGELFF,NA,TRBJ2-2,NA,TRBV9
TGTGCCAGCATTTCAGGGCTGGGCGAGCAGTACTTC,CASISGLGEQYF,NA,TRBJ2-7,NA,TRBV6-6
TGCGCCAGCAGCTTGGATGGCGGGGGCCCTTCTATCTACGAGCAGTACTTC,CASSLDGGGPSIYEQYF,NA,TRBJ2-7,NA,TRBV5-1
TGCGCCAGCAGCTCGGTGGGGGGGACAGATACGCAGTATTTT,CASSSVGGTDTQYF,TRBD2,TRBJ2-3,few,TRBV5-1
TGTGCCAGCAGCTTGTATGCGGGAGGGCTTTCCGGGGAGCTGTTTTTT,CASSLYAGGLSGELFF,TRBD2,TRBJ2-2,NA,TRBV5-6
TGTGCCAGCAGCCCCCAAAACTCCGGGGCGGGCGAGCAGTACTTC,CASSPQNSGAGEQYF,NA,TRBJ2-7,NA,TRBV9
TGTGCCAGCAGCTTGGGTGGGACAGGGTTCACCGGGGAGCTGTTTTTT,CASSLGGTGFTGELFF,TRBD1,TRBJ2-2,NA,TRBV5-6
TGCAGCCCAGGGGGGCAGAACACTGAAGCTTTCTTT,CSPGGQNTEAFF,TRBD1,TRBJ1-1,few,TRBV29-1
TGTGCCAGCAGCTTATTCGGGGAAGGGAACACTGAAGCTTTCTTT,CASSLFGEGNTEAFF,NA,TRBJ1-1,few,TRBV11-3
TGTGCCATCAGTGGGACCGGGACAGGGACCCAAGAGACCCAGTACTTC,CAISGTGTGTQETQYF,TRBD1,TRBJ2-5,NA,TRBV10-3
TGCGCCAGCAGCCCGACGGACCTCCGTGGAAACACCATATATTTT,CASSPTDLRGNTIYF,NA,TRBJ1-3,few,TRBV5-1
TGTGCCAGCAGTGAACGCCTAGGGGGCGGTCAGCCCCAGCATTTT,CASSERLGGGQPQHF,TRBD1,TRBJ1-5,NA,TRBV6-1
TGTGCCAGCAGTGTGTCTGGGGGGAACAGGCCCTTCTTC,CASSVSGGNRPFF,NA,TRBJ1-2,NA,TRBV6-1
TGTGCCAGCAGCCGCGGGACTAGCGGGAGCACAGATACGCAGTATTTT,CASSRGTSGSTDTQYF,TRBD2,TRBJ2-3,NA,TRBV7-9
TGTGCCAGCAGCCCGGACAGGGTTGATATTGGCTACACCTTC,CASSPDRVDIGYTF,TRBD1,TRBJ1-2,few,TRBV5-4
TGTGCCACCCAGTACTCTGGGGCCAACGTCCTGACTTTC,CATQYSGANVLTF,NA,TRBJ2-6,few,TRBV6-1
TGTGCCAGCAGCTTAGCGGGGGGCACTCAAGAGACCCAGTACTTC,CASSLAGGTQETQYF,NA,TRBJ2-5,few,TRBV7-6
TGTGCCAGCTCACCACAGGGGACAGGGGTTGTCGAGCAGTACTTC,CASSPQGTGVVEQYF,TRBD1,TRBJ2-7,NA,TRBV18
TGTGCCAGCAGTTACCCTAAGCCAGGGGGCTTTCACGAGCAGTACTTC,CASSYPKPGGFHEQYF,TRBD1,TRBJ2-7,NA,TRBV6-5
TGTGCCAGCAGTGAAGCGAGGGCTAGCGGGGACAGGAACTACGAGCAGTACTTC,CASSEARASGDRNYEQYF,NA,TRBJ2-7,NA,TRBV6-1
TGTGCCAGCGGGGGACGGTCAAATCAGCCCCAGCATTTT,CASGGRSNQPQHF,NA,TRBJ1-5,NA,TRBV28
TGTGCCAGCAGTCCACTCGGGACAGGGGCGAAGAACGAGCAGTACTTC,CASSPLGTGAKNEQYF,TRBD1,TRBJ2-7,NA,TRBV28
TGTGCTAGTGGTTTGTCCACTCGGGTTTATGAGCAGTTCTTC,CASGLSTRVYEQFF,NA,TRBJ2-1,few,TRBV12-5
TGTGCCAGCAGTCCCTCAGGCAATTCACCCCTCCACTTT,CASSPSGNSPLHF,NA,TRBJ1-6,NA,TRBV6-6
TGTGCCGGCCGAGGGACAGGGGGCTCCGGGGAGCTGTTTTTT,CAGRGTGGSGELFF,TRBD1,TRBJ2-2,NA,TRBV7-9
TGTGCCACCACTCCTCAGGGGGCGAACTATGGCTACACCTTC,CATTPQGANYGYTF,TRBD1,TRBJ1-2,few,TRBV15
TGTGCCAGCAGTCATCGGGGAGGATTGAACACTGAAGCTTTCTTT,CASSHRGGLNTEAFF,NA,TRBJ1-1,few,TRBV28
TGTGCCAGCAGCTTTGTAGCGGGGGGTGCTAGCACAGATACGCAGTATTTT,CASSFVAGGASTDTQYF,TRBD2,TRBJ2-3,once,TRBV7-2
TGTGCCAGCAGCGCGGATTCAGGGATCAATCAGCCCCAGCATTTT,CASSADSGINQPQHF,NA,TRBJ1-5,NA,TRBV9
TGTGCCAGCAGCTTGTTGTCCGCGAACACTGAAGCTTTCTTT,CASSLLSANTEAFF,NA,TRBJ1-1,NA,TRBV5-5